The source of this TCR beta chain is a study of blood T cells in healthy people across ages. Then a second PCR, running roughly 7 to 11 cycles, was carried out with a sample-barcoded 5' primer and a J-beta primer mix. TCRdb re-called the 5' RACE reads through MiXCR, storing one row per CDR3 protein. Altogether 600,000 to 650,000 distinct CDR3 sequences are present, 58% being singletons, with the ten largest covering around 37%. Notes on the study in general: It was not known whether donors were CMV positive (a possible confounder of expanded clonotype changes). While age rose, TCR beta diversity per million T cells dropped in a roughly linear way. Reliance upon unsorted PBMCs precluded definitive naive versus antigen-experienced comparison.

This clonotype appeared once. Its specificity is unknown. Sequencing input: blood. This receptor was identified in a man between 60 and 75 years old in good health.

The CDR3 DNA sequence: TGTGCCAGCAGTGAATCGTCCCTGGTCGGTGGCTACACCTTC. This encodes CASSESSLVGGYTF. The gene calls are TRBV25-1 and TRBJ1-2, with D uncertain. With 1 base removed from V and 7 bases from J, the gap between germline ends came to 13 bases. The V gene's germline CDR1 is MGHDK and CDR2 SYGVNS. The CDR3 sequence is 14 residues long.